The entry below describes one TCR beta chain. No cognate antigen has been identified for it. Base-call qualities are not available, and no considerably larger clone is one nucleotide away. The data stem from a study of T-cell reconstitution after alpha-beta-depleted transplantation in children (TCRdb year 2016). Some background on the complete study: Using TCR repertoire profiling, the study quantitatively followed how T-cell immune reconstitution unfolded in children after TCRalphabeta/CD19-depleted allogeneic hematopoietic cell transplantation.

The library relied on PCR. The run used an Illumina HiSeq 2500. TCR library preparation used molecular barcoding, with unique molecular identifiers applied to normalize quantification of the TCRbeta repertoire. TCRdb reprocessing: public reads trimmed at Q25 with fastp, clones called with MiXCR, in-frame beta chains kept. Entries that share a CDR3 protein sequence are merged under the most common genes and DNA. This sample has 500,000 to 600,000 distinct CDR3 sequences in its table, and around 18% of those were observed once. The ten largest clones add up to 3% to 3.5% of the sample. From the germline V gene, CDR1 is MNHNS and CDR2 is SASEGT. Trimming at the junction amounts to 7 bases on V and 5 bases on J, and the germline ends lie 18 bases apart. Including the terminal cysteine and phenylalanine, the CDR3 comprises 15 residues. Left in the record is the CDR3 DNA by itself, 45 bases read in frame from the first base.

Recombination joined TRBV6-1 with TRBJ1-5; the D gene remains uncertain. This receptor was obtained from a human donor who donated a stem cell graft to a child with acute lymphoblastic leukemia. Specimen: PBMCs from the stem cell graft donor, collected from the stem cell graft. The CDR3 corresponds to CASTMFTGFDQPQHF. The nucleotide sequence is given as TGTGCCAGCACTATGTTTACGGGGTTTGATCAGCCCCAGCATTTT.